This record covers a single T cell receptor (beta chain). In the authors' methods: Amplification from reference gene primers served as the basis for estimated nucleated cell counts. TCRdb's copy holds only in-frame clones and misses some; the assay was immunoSEQ multiplex PCR. For V, J and clone size, that table is used; D and trimming come from the DNA. The sample holds roughly 190,000 clones, more than 85% seen once. The data are from a study of blood T cell repertoires in COVID-19. About the research overall: Samples representing acute and convalescent COVID-19 were sourced from the United States, Italy and Spain. The analysed material was cDNA or gDNA that came from T cells, B-cell-depleted T cells, or PBMCs.

The germline V gene encodes CDR1 MNHNY and CDR2 SVGAGI (reference sequence). CDR3 length equals 12 residues. V was pared by 8 bases and J by 4 bases, with 8 bases between. The clonotype comes from a man between 25 and 39 years old with acute or convalescent COVID-19. The chain joins TRBV6-6 to TRBJ1-4, with D perhaps matching TRBD1 (6 bases). The sample comprised peripheral blood. In nucleotides, the CDR3 is TGTGCCAGCGGACAGAGTAATGAAAAACTGTTTTTT. Amino acids: CASGQSNEKLFF.